The entry below describes one T cell receptor (beta chain). No antigen is known for it. The data are from a study of T cell responses to AZD1222 COVID-19 vaccine. Findings and caveats of the study: Spike-wide coverage was observed for vaccine-associated CD4 TCRs, with dominant responses at 160-218 and 743-854. Donors skewed white British and female; clonal diversity was possibly underestimated.

The assay was immunoSEQ multiplex PCR, and TCRdb's table has in-frame clones only and misses some. Of about 120,000 clones listed, almost 95% were seen once; the top ten hold around 1.6%. The germline CDR1 and CDR2 sequences are LNHNV and YYDKDF (reference sequence). Between the trimmed V and J ends, which lost 4 bases and 4 bases, there was a span of 2 bases. This CDR3 has 12 amino acids. The TCR sequence derives from an adult who received the AZD1222 COVID-19 vaccine. The sequencing here drew on peripheral blood, taken 28 days after the second AZD1222 dose. The rearrangement links TRBV15 to TRBJ2-6; D unclear. DNA for the CDR3: TGTGCCACCAGCATAGGGGCCAACGTCCTGACTTTC. Its protein product is CATSIGANVLTF.